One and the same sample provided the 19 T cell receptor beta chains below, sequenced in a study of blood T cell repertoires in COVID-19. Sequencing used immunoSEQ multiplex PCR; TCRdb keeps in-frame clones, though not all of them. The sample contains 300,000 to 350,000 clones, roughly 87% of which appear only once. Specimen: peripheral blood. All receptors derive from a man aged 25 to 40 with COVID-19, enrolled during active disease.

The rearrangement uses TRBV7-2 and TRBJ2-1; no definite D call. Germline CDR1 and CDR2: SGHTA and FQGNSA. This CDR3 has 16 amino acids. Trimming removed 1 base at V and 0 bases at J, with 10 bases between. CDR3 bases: TGTGCCAGCAGCTTAGTCCCTCCTAGCTCCTACAATGAGCAGTTCTTC. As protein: CASSLVPPSSYNEQFF.

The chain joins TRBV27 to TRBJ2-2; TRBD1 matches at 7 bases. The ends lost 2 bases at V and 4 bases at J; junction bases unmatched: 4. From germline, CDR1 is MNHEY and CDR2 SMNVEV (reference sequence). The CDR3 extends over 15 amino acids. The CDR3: CASSLNRGPTGELFF. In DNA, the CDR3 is TGTGCCAGCAGTTTAAACAGGGGACCCACCGGGGAGCTGTTTTTT.

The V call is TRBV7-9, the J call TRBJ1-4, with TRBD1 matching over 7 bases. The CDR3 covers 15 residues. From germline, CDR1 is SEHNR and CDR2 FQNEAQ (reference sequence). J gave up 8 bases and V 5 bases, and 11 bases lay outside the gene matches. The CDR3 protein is CASSRKQGIDEKLFF. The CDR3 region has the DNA TGTGCCAGCAGCCGCAAACAGGGGATAGACGAAAAACTGTTTTTT.

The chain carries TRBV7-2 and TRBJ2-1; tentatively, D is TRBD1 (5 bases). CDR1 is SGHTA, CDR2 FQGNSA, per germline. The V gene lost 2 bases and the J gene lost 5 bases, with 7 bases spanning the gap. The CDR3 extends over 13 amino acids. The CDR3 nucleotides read TGTGCCAGCAGCTTAAGGGGTAACAATGAGCAGTTCTTC. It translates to CASSLRGNNEQFF.

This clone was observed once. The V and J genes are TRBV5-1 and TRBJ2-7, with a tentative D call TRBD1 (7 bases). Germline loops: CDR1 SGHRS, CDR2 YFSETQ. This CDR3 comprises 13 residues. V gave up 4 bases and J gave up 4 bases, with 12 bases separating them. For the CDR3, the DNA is TGCGCCAGCAGCGTGCAGGGGGGTTACGAGCAGTACTTC. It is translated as CASSVQGGYEQYF.

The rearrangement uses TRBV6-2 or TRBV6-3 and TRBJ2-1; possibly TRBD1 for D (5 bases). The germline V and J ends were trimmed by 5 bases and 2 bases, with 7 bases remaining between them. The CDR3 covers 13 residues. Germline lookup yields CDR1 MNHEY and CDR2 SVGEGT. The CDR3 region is CASSGAPYNEQFF. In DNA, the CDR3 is TGTGCCAGCAGTGGGGCCCCCTACAATGAGCAGTTCTTC.

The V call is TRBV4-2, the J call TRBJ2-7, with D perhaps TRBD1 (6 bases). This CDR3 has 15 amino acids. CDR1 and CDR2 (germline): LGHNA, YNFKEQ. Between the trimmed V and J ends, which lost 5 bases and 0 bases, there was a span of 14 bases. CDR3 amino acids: CASSGTGSGSYEQYF. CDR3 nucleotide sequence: TGTGCCAGCAGCGGAACAGGGTCGGGCTCCTACGAGCAGTACTTC.

The DNA of the CDR3 is TGTGCCAGCAGCTTGGGCAGAACAGAGACCCAGTACTTC. Translating gives CASSLGRTETQYF. The chain joins TRBV5-4 to TRBJ2-5, with D hard to call. With 0 bases removed from V and 4 bases from J, the gap between germline ends came to 7 bases. This CDR3 contains 13 residues. CDR1 is SGHNT and CDR2 is YYREEE in the germline V gene (reference sequence). Drawing the rest from reference TRBV5-4 and TRBJ2-5, the complete variable domain is ETGVTQSPTHLIKTRGQQVTLRCSSQSGHNTVSWYQQALGQGPQFIFQYYREEENGRGNFPPRFSGLQFPNYSSELNVNALELDDSALYLCASSLGRTETQYFGPGTRLLVL.

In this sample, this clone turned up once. As DNA, the CDR3 is TGTGCCAGCAGCCCGAGACTAGCGGGAATCGGAGAGACCCAGTACTTC. Encoded protein: CASSPRLAGIGETQYF. V usage is TRBV11-2 and J usage is TRBJ2-5, with TRBD2 identical over 11 bases. The V and J ends lost 5 bases and 4 bases, in that order; junction bases with no gene match: 9. From germline, CDR1 is SGHAT and CDR2 FQNNGV. The CDR3 is made up of 16 amino acids.

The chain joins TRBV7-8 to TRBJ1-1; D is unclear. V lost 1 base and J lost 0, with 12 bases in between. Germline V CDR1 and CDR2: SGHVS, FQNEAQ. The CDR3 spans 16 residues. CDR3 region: CASSLERVIVNTEAFF. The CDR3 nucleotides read TGTGCCAGCAGCTTAGAACGAGTCATTGTGAACACTGAAGCTTTCTTT.

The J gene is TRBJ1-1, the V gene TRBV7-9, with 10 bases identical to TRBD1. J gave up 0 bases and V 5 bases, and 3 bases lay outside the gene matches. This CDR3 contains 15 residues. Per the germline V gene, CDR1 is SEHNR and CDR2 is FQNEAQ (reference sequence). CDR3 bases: TGTGCCAGCAGCCCTGGGACAGGGGTGAACACTGAAGCTTTCTTT. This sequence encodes CASSPGTGVNTEAFF.

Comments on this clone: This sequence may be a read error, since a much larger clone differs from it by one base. CDR3 protein: CASSFNSNQPQHF. In DNA, the CDR3 is TGTGCCAGCAGTTTTAATAGCAATCAGCCCCAGCATTTT. The V and J genes are TRBV27 and TRBJ1-5; D is unclear. CDR1 MNHEY and CDR2 SMNVEV come from the germline V gene (reference sequence). The CDR3 totals 13 residues. V lost 3 bases and J lost 0, with 3 bases in between.

The CDR3: CASSPGLAGGEQFF. CDR3 nucleotides: TGTGCCAGCAGCCCGGGACTAGCGGGAGGTGAGCAGTTCTTC. V gene TRBV3-1 (or the pseudogene TRBV3-2) combines with J gene TRBJ2-1; 15 positions agree with TRBD2. This CDR3 spans 14 amino acids. CDR1 and CDR2 from the germline V gene are LGHDT and YNNKEL (reference sequence). Trimming took 4 bases from V and 9 from J; bases not matched to a gene: 1.

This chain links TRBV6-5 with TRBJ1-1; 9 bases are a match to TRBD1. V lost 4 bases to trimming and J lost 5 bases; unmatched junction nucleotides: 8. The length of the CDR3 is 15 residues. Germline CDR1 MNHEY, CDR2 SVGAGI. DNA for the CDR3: TGTGCCAGCAGTTTGAACAGGGGGCGAGGTACTGAAGCTTTCTTT. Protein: CASSLNRGRGTEAFF.

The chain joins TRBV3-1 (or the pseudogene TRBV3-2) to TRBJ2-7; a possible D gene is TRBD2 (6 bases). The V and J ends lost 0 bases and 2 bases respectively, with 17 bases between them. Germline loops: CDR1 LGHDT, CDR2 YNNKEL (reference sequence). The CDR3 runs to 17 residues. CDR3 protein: CASSQERCSGTTYEQYF. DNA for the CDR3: TGTGCCAGCAGCCAAGAGAGGTGTAGCGGAACCACCTACGAGCAGTACTTC.

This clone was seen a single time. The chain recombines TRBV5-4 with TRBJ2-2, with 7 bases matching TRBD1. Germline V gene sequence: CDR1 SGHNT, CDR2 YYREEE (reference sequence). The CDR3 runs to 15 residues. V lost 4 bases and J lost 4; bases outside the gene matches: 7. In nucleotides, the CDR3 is TGTGCCAGCAGCAAACCGGGACAGCCCACCGGGGAGCTGTTTTTT. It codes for CASSKPGQPTGELFF.

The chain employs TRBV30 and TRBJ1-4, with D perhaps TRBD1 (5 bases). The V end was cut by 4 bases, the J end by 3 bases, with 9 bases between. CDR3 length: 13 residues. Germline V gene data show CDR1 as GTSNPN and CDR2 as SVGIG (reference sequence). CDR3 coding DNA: TGTGCCTGGACCCAAGGGGCTAATGAAAAACTGTTTTTT. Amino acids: CAWTQGANEKLFF.

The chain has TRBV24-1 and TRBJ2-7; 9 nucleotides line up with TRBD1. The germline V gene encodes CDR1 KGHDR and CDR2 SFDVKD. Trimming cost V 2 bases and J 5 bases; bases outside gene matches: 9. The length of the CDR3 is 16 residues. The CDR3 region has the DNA TGTGCCACCAGTGATTATCGGACAGGGGATCCCCACGAGCAGTACTTC. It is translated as CATSDYRTGDPHEQYF.

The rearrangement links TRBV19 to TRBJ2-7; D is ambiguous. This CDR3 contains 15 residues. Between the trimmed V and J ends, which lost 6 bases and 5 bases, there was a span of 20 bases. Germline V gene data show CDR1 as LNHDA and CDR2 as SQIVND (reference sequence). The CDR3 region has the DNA TGTGCCAGTAGCCATCGACTGGTATCACGGAACGAGCAGTACTTC. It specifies CASSHRLVSRNEQYF.